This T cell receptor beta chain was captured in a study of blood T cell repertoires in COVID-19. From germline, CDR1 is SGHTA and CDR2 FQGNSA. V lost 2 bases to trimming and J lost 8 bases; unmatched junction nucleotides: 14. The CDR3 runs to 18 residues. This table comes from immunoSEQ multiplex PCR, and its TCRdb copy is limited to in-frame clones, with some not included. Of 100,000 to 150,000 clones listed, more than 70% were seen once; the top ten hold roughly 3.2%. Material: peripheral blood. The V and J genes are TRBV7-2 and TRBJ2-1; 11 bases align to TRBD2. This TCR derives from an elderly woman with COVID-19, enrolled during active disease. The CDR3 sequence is CASSLLAGGPVRVDEQFF. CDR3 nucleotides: TGTGCCAGCAGCTTACTAGCGGGAGGCCCGGTAAGGGTTGATGAGCAGTTCTTC.